This TCR beta chain originates from a study of regulatory T cells in long-lasting Graves disease. Indicated time point: persistent/refractory GD, antithyroid drugs over 5 years with positive TRAb. The authors made the TCR library using RNA they extracted from PBMCs. Arm-PCR of CDR3 regions with iRepertoire HTBI primers generated TCR beta libraries. Via MiXCR, TCRdb re-called the multiplex PCR reads, giving one row per CDR3 protein. The sample shows 400,000 to 600,000 distinct CDR3 sequences, 20% to 25% of them seen only once. In regard to this clonotype: Its antigen remains unidentified.

The study's findings and limits: In persistent patients, shared public clonotypes (around 2,500) outnumbered those in new patients (about 890).

Germline V lookup: CDR1 LGHDT, CDR2 YNNKEL (reference sequence). The CDR3 spans 14 residues. Trimming cost V 3 bases and J 3 bases, with 11 bases left between them. The sequence was obtained from a female donor with Graves disease. This sample comprised peripheral blood mononuclear cells (PBMCs), obtained when the disease was refractory, from a patient treated with antithyroid drugs. V gene TRBV3-1 combines with J gene TRBJ1-1, with D perhaps TRBD1 (6 bases). The DNA for the CDR3 is TGTGCCAGCAGCCACAGGGGAGGGGACACTGAAGCTTTCTTT. This codes for CASSHRGGDTEAFF.